These T cell receptor beta chains were read from a single sample in a study of early T cells in non-severe SARS-CoV-2 infection. MiXCR, run by TCRdb on the 5' RACE reads, gives a single entry per CDR3 protein. Of fewer than 60,000 distinct CDR3 sequences listed, approximately 10% are singletons. Sequenced: whole blood. Every receptor here comes from an adult who was a healthcare worker with PCR-confirmed SARS-CoV-2 infection or an uninfected control (not recorded which). Both conserved end residues are part of each CDR3. Each record gives: V gene, D gene, J gene, clone size, CDR3 protein, CDR3 DNA. The D gene is left open where the match is weak. Clone size is shown for a subset of rows, as once, few, many or a class of expanded clone.

TRBV20-1	-	TRBJ2-3	-	CSAPDYLTSTDTQYF	TGCAGTGCCCCTGACTATTTGACTAGCACAGATACGCAGTATTTT
TRBV6-1	-	TRBJ2-1	many	CASSWVVNEQFF	TGTGCCAGCAGTTGGGTCGTAAATGAGCAGTTCTTC
TRBV6-1	TRBD1	TRBJ2-6	-	CAGSDIDRAEGANVLTF	TGTGCCGGCAGCGACATAGACAGGGCTGAAGGGGCCAACGTCCTGACTTTC
TRBV2	TRBD2	TRBJ2-7	many	CASSGLAGGQGSEQYF	TGTGCCAGCAGTGGGCTAGCGGGAGGCCAAGGGTCCGAGCAGTACTTC
TRBV19	-	TRBJ2-2	many	CASSSRGDTGELFF	TGTGCCAGTAGTTCCCGTGGGGACACCGGGGAGCTGTTTTTT
TRBV6-5	-	TRBJ1-5	-	CASRQGLRDQPQHF	TGTGCCAGCAGACAGGGTCTAAGGGATCAGCCCCAGCATTTT
TRBV4-3	TRBD1	TRBJ2-3	-	CASSHILAGGRDTQYF	TGCGCCAGCAGCCATATCCTCGCAGGGGGAAGAGATACGCAGTATTTT
TRBV10-3	-	TRBJ2-1	many	CAISESSGGAGAGYNEQFF	TGTGCCATCAGTGAGTCATCCGGGGGCGCGGGAGCGGGCTACAATGAGCAGTTCTTC
TRBV2	-	TRBJ2-7	-	CASSETIWSYEQYF	TGTGCCAGCAGTGAGACTATCTGGTCCTACGAGCAGTACTTC
TRBV20-1	-	TRBJ1-5	few	CSAGTGTPYSNQPQHF	TGCAGTGCGGGAACCGGGACACCTTATAGCAATCAGCCCCAGCATTTT